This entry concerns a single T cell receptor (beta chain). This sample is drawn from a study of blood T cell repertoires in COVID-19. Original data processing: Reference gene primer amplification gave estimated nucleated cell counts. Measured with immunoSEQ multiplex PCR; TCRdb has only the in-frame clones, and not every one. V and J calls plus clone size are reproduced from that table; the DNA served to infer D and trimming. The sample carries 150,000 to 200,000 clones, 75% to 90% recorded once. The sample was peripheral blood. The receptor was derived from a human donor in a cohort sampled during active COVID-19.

Written as DNA, the CDR3 is TGCGCCAGCAGCCCCGACCGGGGGGTGGCCGGGGAGCTGTTTTTT. Its protein product is CASSPDRGVAGELFF. The chain uses TRBV4-3 and TRBJ2-2; 7 bases align to TRBD2. The V and J ends lost 4 bases and 6 bases, in that order; junction bases with no gene match: 8. This CDR3 has 15 residues. The germline gives CDR1 LGHNA, CDR2 YSLEER.